A selection of T cell receptor beta chains follows, all from one sample in a study of cytomegalovirus exposure and HLA in healthy donors. The table came from immunoSEQ multiplex PCR; TCRdb's copy has only in-frame clones and leaves some out. The data contain 75,000 to 90,000 clones, roughly 80% of them singletons. Material: PBMCs. All receptors come from a human donor in good health. Each CDR3 is given with its conserved first and last residue. The order of the fields is CDR3 length, clone size, J gene, D gene, V gene, CDR3 protein, CDR3 DNA. A D gene is named only where the DNA matches it firmly. Only part of the rows carry a size: once, few, many, or a class if the clone is expanded.

14	NA	TRBJ2-7	NA	TRBV2	CASSVSRGVYEQYF	TGTGCCAGCAGTGTGTCCAGGGGGGTCTACGAGCAGTACTTC
16	NA	TRBJ2-7	NA	TRBV7-9	CASSLAPLDSPYEQYF	TGTGCCAGCAGCTTAGCCCCCTTGGACTCCCCCTACGAGCAGTACTTC
12	few	TRBJ1-4	NA	TRBV5-4	CASSFGGVELFF	TGTGCCAGCAGCTTCGGGGGGGTGGAACTGTTTTTT
16	NA	TRBJ1-5	TRBD1	TRBV18	CASSPGQGRLNQPQHF	TGTGCCAGCTCACCTGGACAGGGGCGCCTAAATCAGCCCCAGCATTTT
15	once	TRBJ2-1	NA	TRBV5-1	CASSLGQGTYNEQFF	TGCGCCAGCAGCTTGGGGCAGGGGACCTACAATGAGCAGTTCTTC
18	NA	TRBJ2-7	NA	TRBV27	CASSRRQDVHNGRGEQYF	TGTGCCAGCAGCCGTAGGCAGGACGTTCACAACGGTAGGGGCGAGCAGTACTTC
14	few	TRBJ2-5	NA	TRBV7-9	CASSLSAGRETQYF	TGTGCCAGCAGCTTATCGGCAGGGCGGGAGACCCAGTACTTC
13	NA	TRBJ1-1	TRBD1	TRBV6-4	CASRLDRGTEAFF	TGTGCCAGCAGACTGGACAGGGGAACTGAAGCTTTCTTT
13	NA	TRBJ1-5	NA	TRBV6-5	CASSQSGNQPQHF	TGTGCCAGCAGTCAGTCCGGGAATCAGCCCCAGCATTTT
14	NA	TRBJ1-5	TRBD1	TRBV5-1	CASSPGTGCQPQHF	TGCGCCAGCAGCCCCGGGACAGGGTGTCAGCCCCAGCATTTT
17	NA	TRBJ1-1	NA	TRBV5-1	CASSLVPFSQRDTEAFF	TGCGCCAGCAGCTTGGTCCCTTTTTCCCAGAGGGACACTGAAGCTTTCTTT
14	few	TRBJ1-5	TRBD1	TRBV5-1	CASSATGSNQPQHF	TGCGCCAGCAGCGCGACAGGGTCCAATCAGCCCCAGCATTTT
12	many	TRBJ2-1	TRBD1	TRBV5-1	CATGTGNNEQFF	TGCGCCACCGGGACAGGGAACAATGAGCAGTTCTTC
15	NA	TRBJ1-1	NA	TRBV4-3	CASSQDTPARDRAFF	TGCGCCAGCAGCCAAGATACCCCAGCCCGGGATCGGGCTTTCTTT
13	NA	TRBJ1-2	TRBD1	TRBV29-1	CSVSGGSNYGYTF	TGCAGCGTATCAGGGGGGTCTAACTATGGCTACACCTTC
15	NA	TRBJ2-7	NA	TRBV7-2	CASSLRRGSSYEQYF	TGTGCCAGCAGCTTGAGGCGGGGTAGCTCCTACGAGCAGTACTTC
16	NA	TRBJ2-1	TRBD2	TRBV4-1	CASSRGGLAGGVEQFF	TGCGCCAGCAGCCGAGGCGGACTAGCGGGGGGGGTTGAGCAGTTCTTC
14	NA	TRBJ2-5	TRBD2	TRBV29-1	CSVRGTSGKETQYF	TGCAGCGTCCGAGGGACTAGCGGGAAAGAGACCCAGTACTTC